These 13 T cell receptor beta chains were all obtained from the same sample, sequenced in a study of blood T cell repertoires in COVID-19. The assay was immunoSEQ multiplex PCR, and TCRdb's table has in-frame clones only and misses some. The sample lists about 60,000 clones, 70% to 85% occurring once. The source material was peripheral blood. The source of these receptors is a man between 60 and 70 years old with acute or convalescent COVID-19.

The chain uses TRBV2 and TRBJ2-1, with 14 bases identical to TRBD2. V was pared by 6 bases and J by 3 bases, with 1 base of the junction left unmatched. Germline V CDR1 and CDR2: SNHLY, FYNNEI. The CDR3 sequence is 15 residues long. The CDR3 is CASRGTSGSYNEQFF. The CDR3 nucleotides read TGTGCCAGCAGGGGGACTAGCGGGAGCTACAATGAGCAGTTCTTC.

This clone occurred once. The V and J genes are TRBV6-5 and TRBJ1-6, with D tentatively TRBD1 (5 bases). Germline lookup yields CDR1 MNHEY and CDR2 SVGAGI. This CDR3 is 15 amino acids long. Trimming took off 0 bases at V and 11 bases at J, with 14 bases between the two ends. As DNA, the CDR3 is TGTGCCAGCAGTTACTCCGGCAGGGCCAGCGCACCCCTCCACTTT. This codes for CASSYSGRASAPLHF.

The chain uses TRBV10-3 and TRBJ2-5; TRBD2 is a possible D gene (5 bases). The V end was cut by 6 bases, the J end by 2 bases, with 13 bases between. There are 14 residues in the CDR3. Germline V gene lookup returns CDR1 ENHRY and CDR2 SYGVKD. The CDR3 is CAIRATRGQETQYF. As DNA, the CDR3 is TGTGCCATCAGAGCGACCCGGGGTCAAGAGACCCAGTACTTC.

The CDR3 loop is CASSPRGENYGYTF. CDR3 bases: TGTGCCAGCAGCCCCCGGGGGGAAAACTATGGCTACACCTTC. The chain uses TRBV7-6 and TRBJ1-2, with TRBD1 as a possible D gene (5 bases). The germline V gene encodes CDR1 SGHVS and CDR2 FNYEAQ. The CDR3 loop spans 14 amino acids. Trimming shortened V by 5 bases and J by 2 bases, and 12 bases separated the two germline ends.

The chain is built from TRBV4-3 and TRBJ1-2; possible D gene TRBD1, 5 bases. The CDR3 contains 14 residues. Trimming took 4 bases from V and 5 from J, leaving 14 bases between them. Germline CDR1 is LGHNA and CDR2 is YSLEER. CDR3: CASSRNRGWYGYTF. For the CDR3, the DNA is TGCGCCAGCAGCCGAAACCGGGGGTGGTATGGCTACACCTTC.

This rearrangement joins TRBV6-1 to TRBJ1-1; D not resolved. The CDR3 loop spans 12 amino acids. Between the trimmed V and J ends, which lost 1 base and 9 bases, there was a span of 9 bases. CDR1 and CDR2 from the germline V gene are MNHNS and SASEGT. The CDR3 here is CASSEDVGKAFF. Here the CDR3 DNA reads TGTGCCAGCAGTGAAGATGTCGGGAAAGCTTTCTTT.

The rearrangement uses TRBV6-5 and TRBJ1-1; 7 bases fit TRBD1. The CDR3 runs 15 residues. Germline V gives CDR1 MNHEY, CDR2 SVGAGI. Trimming at V came to 5 bases and at J to 2 bases, leaving 8 bases not matched to a gene. The CDR3 here is CASSPWDSRNTEAFF. The CDR3 DNA sequence: TGTGCCAGCAGTCCATGGGACAGCAGAAACACTGAAGCTTTCTTT.

The chain combines TRBV30 with TRBJ1-4, with D perhaps matching TRBD1 (5 bases). Trimming took 0 bases from V and 8 from J, leaving 10 bases between them. CDR1 is GTSNPN and CDR2 is SVGIG in the germline V gene (reference sequence). The CDR3 totals 13 residues. CDR3 residues: CAWSVPGKEKLFF. CDR3 nucleotides: TGTGCCTGGAGTGTACCAGGGAAAGAAAAACTGTTTTTT.

The chain joins TRBV5-1 to TRBJ1-1; no reliable D call. Between the trimmed V and J ends, which lost 5 bases and 1 base, there was a span of 12 bases. The CDR3 covers 14 residues. Germline-derived CDR1 and CDR2 are SGHRS and YFSETQ. CDR3: CASRTGPGNTEAFF. In DNA form, the CDR3 reads TGCGCCAGCAGAACCGGTCCGGGGAACACTGAAGCTTTCTTT.

This sequence joins TRBV7-2 and TRBJ1-2; no clear D gene. This CDR3 is built from 14 residues. Germline values: CDR1 SGHTA, CDR2 FQGNSA. V was shortened by 5 bases and J by 8 bases, with 18 bases between the two germline ends. CDR3 DNA: TGTGCCAGCAGCCAATCAGGTGTATCTTACGGCTACACCTTC. The encoded protein is CASSQSGVSYGYTF.

This chain uses TRBV19 with TRBJ1-1; tentative D call: TRBD1 (6 bases). The CDR3 loop spans 13 amino acids. V was trimmed by 6 bases and J by 1 base, leaving 9 bases between them. From germline, CDR1 is LNHDA and CDR2 SQIVND (reference sequence). The CDR3 spells CASSTQGNTEAFF. The CDR3, as DNA: TGTGCCAGTAGCACACAGGGGAACACTGAAGCTTTCTTT.

There are a few counts of this clone. The chain links TRBV2 to TRBJ2-2; TRBD1 aligns across 8 bases. CDR3 length equals 13 residues. Unmatched junction bases numbered 4, after V lost 5 bases and J lost 8 bases. Per the germline V gene, CDR1 is SNHLY and CDR2 is FYNNEI. CDR3 protein: CASSSTGAGELFF. The CDR3, as DNA: TGTGCCAGCAGTTCGACAGGGGCAGGGGAGCTGTTTTTT.

This clone was counted once. The rearrangement uses TRBV19 and TRBJ1-1, with D unclear. The CDR3 totals 12 residues. V was clipped by 7 bases and J by 1 base, with 7 bases between them. The germline CDR1 and CDR2 sequences are LNHDA and SQIVND (reference sequence). DNA for the CDR3: TGTGCCAGTACGGAGAGGAACACTGAAGCTTTCTTT. Translating gives CASTERNTEAFF.